This T cell receptor (beta chain) appears in the sequencing data of a study of somatic mutations in cytotoxic T cells in rheumatoid arthritis. TCRdb's copy holds only in-frame clones and misses some; the assay was immunoSEQ multiplex PCR. The table shows 15,000 to 20,000 clones, with over 70% occurring only once. This clone was seen only once. Its cognate antigen is unknown. V gave up 7 bases and J gave up 4 bases, with 10 bases separating them. The length of the CDR3 is 12 residues. Germline CDR1 is SGHAT and CDR2 is FQNNGV. General study findings and limits: No age-related increase in CD8+ clonality was seen in healthy controls, but one was seen in rheumatoid arthritis patients.

The source of this sequence is a woman aged 45-60 years in good health. The specimen sequenced was CD8+ T cells sorted from blood. This chain uses TRBV11-2 with TRBJ2-5; no reliable D call. The CDR3 region is CASKAEGETQYF. CDR3 in DNA: TGTGCCAGCAAGGCAGAAGGAGAGACCCAGTACTTC.